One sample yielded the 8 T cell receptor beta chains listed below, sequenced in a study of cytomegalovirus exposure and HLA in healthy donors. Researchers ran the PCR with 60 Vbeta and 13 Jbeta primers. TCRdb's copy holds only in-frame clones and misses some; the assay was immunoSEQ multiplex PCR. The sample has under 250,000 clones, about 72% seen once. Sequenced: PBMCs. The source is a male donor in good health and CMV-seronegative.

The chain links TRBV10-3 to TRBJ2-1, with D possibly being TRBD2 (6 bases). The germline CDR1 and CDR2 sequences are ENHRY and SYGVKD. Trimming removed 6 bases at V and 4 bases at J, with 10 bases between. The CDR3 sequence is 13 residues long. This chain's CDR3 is CAIREEGYNEQFF. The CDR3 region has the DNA TGTGCCATCAGGGAGGAGGGTTACAATGAGCAGTTCTTC.

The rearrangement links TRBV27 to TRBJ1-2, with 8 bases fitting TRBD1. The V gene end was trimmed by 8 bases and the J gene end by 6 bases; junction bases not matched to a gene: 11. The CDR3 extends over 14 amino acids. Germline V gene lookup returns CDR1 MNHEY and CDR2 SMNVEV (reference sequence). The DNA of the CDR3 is TGTGCCAGCGCTATTCAGGGGGCGAGGAATGGCTACACCTTC. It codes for CASAIQGARNGYTF.

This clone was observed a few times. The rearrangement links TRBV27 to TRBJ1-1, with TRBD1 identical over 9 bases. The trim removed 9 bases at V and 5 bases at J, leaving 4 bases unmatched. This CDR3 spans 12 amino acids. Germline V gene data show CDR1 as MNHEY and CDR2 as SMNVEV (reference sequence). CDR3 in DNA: TGTGCCAGTCAACAGGGGGCAACTGAAGCTTTCTTT. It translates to CASQQGATEAFF.

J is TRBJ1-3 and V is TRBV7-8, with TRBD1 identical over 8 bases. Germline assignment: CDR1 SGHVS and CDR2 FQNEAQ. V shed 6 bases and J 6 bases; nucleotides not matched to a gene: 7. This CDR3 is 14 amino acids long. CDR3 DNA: TGTGCCAGCAGGCCTACAGGGGGGGTAAACACCATATATTTT. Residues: CASRPTGGVNTIYF.

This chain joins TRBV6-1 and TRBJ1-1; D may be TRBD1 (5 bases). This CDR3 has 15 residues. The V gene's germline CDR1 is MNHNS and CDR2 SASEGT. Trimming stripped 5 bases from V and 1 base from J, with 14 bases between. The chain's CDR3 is CASSRNPQGNTEAFF. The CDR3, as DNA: TGTGCCAGCAGTAGGAACCCTCAGGGGAACACTGAAGCTTTCTTT.

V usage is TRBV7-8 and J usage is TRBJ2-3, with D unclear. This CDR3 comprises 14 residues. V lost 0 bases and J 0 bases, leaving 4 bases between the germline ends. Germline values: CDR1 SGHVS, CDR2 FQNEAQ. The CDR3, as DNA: TGTGCCAGCAGCTTAGCGAGGAGCACAGATACGCAGTATTTT. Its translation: CASSLARSTDTQYF.

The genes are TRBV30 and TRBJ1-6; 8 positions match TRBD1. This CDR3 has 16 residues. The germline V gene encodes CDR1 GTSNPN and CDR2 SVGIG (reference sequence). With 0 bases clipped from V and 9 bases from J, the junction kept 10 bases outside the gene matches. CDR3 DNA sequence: TGTGCCTGGAGTGTAGGAGACAGGGGAAAGGGTTCACCCCTCCACTTT. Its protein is CAWSVGDRGKGSPLHF.

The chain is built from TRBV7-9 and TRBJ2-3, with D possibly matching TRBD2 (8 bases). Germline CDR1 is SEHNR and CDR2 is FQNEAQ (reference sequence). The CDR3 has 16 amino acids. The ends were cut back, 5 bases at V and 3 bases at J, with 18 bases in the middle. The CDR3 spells CASSQGDSGKTDTQYF. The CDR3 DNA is TGTGCCAGCAGCCAGGGGGATAGCGGGAAGACAGATACGCAGTATTTT.